Below, 19 T cell receptor beta chains from the same sample are listed, as sequenced in a study of blood T cells in healthy people across ages. With a J-beta primer mix and a sample-barcoded 5' primer, a second PCR ran about 7 to 11 cycles. One entry per CDR3 protein results from TCRdb running MiXCR on the 5' RACE reads. The table lists some 1,800,000 distinct CDR3 sequences, approximately 39% of them singletons. The specimen was blood. The origin of the receptors is a human donor in good health.

In this sample, this clonotype turned up a few times. The chain links TRBV7-2 to TRBJ1-2; the D is unclear. The V and J ends lost 1 base and 4 bases respectively, with 10 bases between them. Germline V gene lookup returns CDR1 SGHTA and CDR2 FQGNSA. The CDR3 has 14 residues. In nucleotides, the CDR3 is TGTGCCAGCAGCTTAGATGGGCCAGCCTATGGCTACACCTTC. Translation gives CASSLDGPAYGYTF.

A remark on this clonotype: Germline and junction disagree at one end, which may indicate a read error. This chain joins TRBV27 and TRBJ2-4; no reliable D call. The J call may be in error: the DNA end matches TRBJ2-7 better. CDR3 length equals 12 residues. Germline V gene lookup returns CDR1 MNHEY and CDR2 SMNVEV (reference sequence). The CDR3 here is CACSLLGNEQYF. DNA for the CDR3: TGTGCCTGCAGTTTGTTAGGGAACGAGCAGTACTTC.

The rearrangement uses TRBV12-3 or TRBV12-4 and TRBJ1-6, with a weak D call TRBD1 (6 bases). This CDR3 has 15 amino acids. V dropped 5 bases and J dropped 7 bases, with 15 bases sitting between them. This CDR3 is CASSLTTGPNSPLHF. The CDR3 DNA is TGTGCCAGCAGTCTCACAACAGGGCCGAATTCACCCCTCCACTTT.

This clonotype was observed a few times. CDR3 sequence (DNA): TGTGCCATCAAACGAAGGGACGGCGAAAATGAGCAGTTCTTC. Protein product: CAIKRRDGENEQFF. The rearrangement uses TRBV10-3 and TRBJ2-1; the D gene could be TRBD1 or TRBD2 (5 bases each). Germline V gene lookup returns CDR1 ENHRY and CDR2 SYGVKD. The CDR3 sequence is 14 residues long. V was pared by 7 bases and J by 7 bases, with 17 bases between.

This clonotype was counted only a few times. The V and J genes are TRBV9 and TRBJ2-7; the match to TRBD2 covers 7 bases. After removal of 3 bases from V and 2 bases from J, the junction contained 5 bases not matched to a gene. This CDR3 is 14 amino acids long. Germline loops: CDR1 SGDLS, CDR2 YYNGEE. CDR3 sequence: CASSASGDTYEQYF. DNA for the CDR3: TGTGCCAGCAGCGCGAGCGGGGATACCTACGAGCAGTACTTC.

This clonotype was seen only a few times. The J gene is TRBJ2-3, the V gene TRBV4-3; TRBD2 agrees at 8 bases. The CDR3 is made up of 15 amino acids. Germline loops: CDR1 LGHNA, CDR2 YSLEER. V shed 0 bases, J shed 5 bases, and the junction held 4 bases outside the gene matches. The CDR3 region has the DNA TGCGCCAGCAGCCAAGACCAGCGGGGGATAGATACGCAGTATTTT. Amino acids: CASSQDQRGIDTQYF.

The rearrangement links TRBV3-1 to TRBJ2-7; the match to TRBD2 covers 8 bases. V lost 2 bases to trimming and J lost 5 bases; unmatched junction nucleotides: 5. CDR3 length: 14 amino acids. Germline V gives CDR1 LGHDT, CDR2 YNNKEL (reference sequence). Here the CDR3 reads CASSQTGGANEQYF. Written as DNA, the CDR3 is TGTGCCAGCAGCCAAACCGGGGGGGCAAACGAGCAGTACTTC.

The chain uses TRBV20-1 and TRBJ1-2; D is unresolved. V lost 5 bases, J lost 13 bases, and 26 bases lay in between. CDR1 and CDR2 from the germline V gene are DFQATT and SNEGSKA (reference sequence). The CDR3 is 14 residues long. This CDR3 is CSALRQAGPSSPTF. The CDR3 DNA is TGCAGTGCTCTCAGGCAGGCAGGACCGTCCTCCCCCACCTTC.

This clonotype appeared a few times. The rearrangement links TRBV2 to TRBJ2-4, with D uncertain. The germline gives CDR1 SNHLY, CDR2 FYNNEI. The CDR3 has 15 amino acids. Trimming left V 6 bases short and J 3 bases short, with 15 bases between. For the CDR3, the DNA is TGTGCCAGCAGCCCCCTCCGGTTCGGCAAAAACATTCAGTACTTC. Translated: CASSPLRFGKNIQYF. Full variable domain (remainder filled in from reference TRBV2 and TRBJ2-4): EPEVTQTPSHQVTQMGQEVILRCVPISNHLYFYWYRQILGQKVEFLVSFYNNEISEKSEIFDDQFSVERPDGSNFTLKIRSTKLEDSAMYFCASSPLRFGKNIQYFGAGTRLSVL.

This clonotype was observed a few times. This chain uses TRBV24-1 with TRBJ2-1; a weak D match, TRBD1 (6 bases). V was trimmed by 0 bases and J by 4 bases, leaving 9 bases between them. The length of the CDR3 is 15 residues. The germline V gene has CDR1 KGHDR and CDR2 SFDVKD. The CDR3: CATSDLYQGYNEQFF. The CDR3 coding sequence is TGTGCCACCAGTGATTTGTATCAGGGGTACAATGAGCAGTTCTTC.

There are a few counts of this clonotype. The chain employs TRBV7-2 and TRBJ2-1; no clear D. The germline V gene has CDR1 SGHTA and CDR2 FQGNSA. This CDR3 is built from 14 residues. With 4 bases removed from V and 3 bases from J, the gap between germline ends came to 10 bases. CDR3 loop: CASSSRPLYNEQFF. The CDR3 bases are TGTGCCAGCAGCTCCCGGCCCCTCTACAATGAGCAGTTCTTC.

The rearrangement uses TRBV5-1 and TRBJ2-6; TRBD1 matches 7 bases. The germline CDR1 and CDR2 sequences are SGHRS and YFSETQ. This CDR3 region has 18 residues. The V and J ends lost 0 bases and 1 base, in that order; junction bases with no gene match: 7. The chain's CDR3 is CASSLGGGVGSGANVLTF. DNA for the CDR3: TGCGCCAGCAGCTTGGGAGGGGGCGTTGGTTCTGGGGCCAACGTCCTGACTTTC.

V gene TRBV7-2 combines with J gene TRBJ2-7; the D gene is possibly TRBD2 (7 bases). Trimming left V 5 bases short and J 3 bases short, with 17 bases between. The CDR3 has 15 residues. CDR1 and CDR2 (germline): SGHTA, FQGNSA. CDR3 nucleotides: TGTGCCAGCAGCGCCGGGGCGGGGGCGGGCTACGAGCAGTACTTC. The encoded protein is CASSAGAGAGYEQYF. Based on the CDR3 plus reference TRBV7-2 and TRBJ2-7, the full variable domain is GAGVSQSPSNKVTEKGKDVELRCDPISGHTALYWYRQSLGQGLEFLIYFQGNSAPDKSGLPSDRFSAERTGGSVSTLTIQRTQQEDSAVYLCASSAGAGAGYEQYFGPGTRLTVT.

The chain links TRBV3-1 to TRBJ1-3; 8 bases map to TRBD1. The V segment lost 1 base and the J segment 4 bases; nucleotides outside the gene matches: 3. CDR1 is LGHDT, CDR2 YNNKEL, per germline (reference sequence). The CDR3 sequence is 15 residues long. CDR3 residues: CASSQVRDRGNTIYF. Here the CDR3 DNA reads TGTGCCAGCAGCCAAGTCCGGGACAGGGGAAACACCATATATTTT.

This clonotype turned up a few times. This chain uses TRBV24-1 with TRBJ2-3; D unclear. Germline V gene data show CDR1 as KGHDR and CDR2 as SFDVKD. Deletions cut 3 bases from V and 2 bases from J, with 8 bases between. CDR3 size: 14 residues. The CDR3 DNA sequence: TGTGCCACCAGTGATCGGACCCCCACAGATACGCAGTATTTT. It is translated as CATSDRTPTDTQYF.

The V gene is TRBV3-1, the J gene TRBJ2-7, with D uncertain. The CDR3 has 14 residues. The germline V and J ends were trimmed by 6 bases and 0 bases, with 12 bases remaining between them. In germline, CDR1 is LGHDT, CDR2 YNNKEL (reference sequence). The CDR3 region is CASSSLLSSYEQYF. CDR3 coding DNA: TGTGCCAGCAGTTCATTACTATCCTCCTACGAGCAGTACTTC.

The chain combines TRBV6-5 with TRBJ1-4; D is unresolved. V shed 7 bases and J shed 8 bases, with 20 bases lying between them. Germline lookup yields CDR1 MNHEY and CDR2 SVGAGI. The length of the CDR3 is 15 residues. CDR3 residues: CASTRSGRPGEKLFF. The CDR3 DNA reads TGTGCCAGCACCCGAAGCGGGAGGCCGGGGGAAAAACTGTTTTTT.

A remark on this clonotype: A much larger clonotype is one base distant, so this may be a read error. V gene TRBV7-2 combines with J gene TRBJ2-1; unclear D gene. Germline V gene lookup returns CDR1 SGHTA and CDR2 FQGNSA. The CDR3 is 15 residues long. Trimming stripped 5 bases from V and 13 bases from J, with 24 bases between. The CDR3 loop reads CASSQAGQEQETQFF. The CDR3 region has the DNA TGTGCCAGCAGCCAGGCTGGGCAGGAACAAGAGACCCAGTTCTTC.

This chain's CDR3 is CASSLEGSGGTYNEQFF. The DNA for the CDR3 is TGTGCCAGCAGCTTAGAAGGTTCCGGGGGGACCTACAATGAGCAGTTCTTC. J is TRBJ2-1 and V is TRBV13; 7 positions agree with TRBD2. After removal of 1 base from V and 2 bases from J, the junction contained 8 bases not matched to a gene. The CDR3 sequence is 17 residues long. The V gene's germline CDR1 is PRHDT and CDR2 FYEKMQ (reference sequence). Looking up the rest from reference TRBV13 and TRBJ2-1 gives the full variable domain: AAGVIQSPRHLIKEKRETATLKCYPIPRHDTVYWYQQGPGQDPQFLISFYEKMQSDKGSIPDRFSAQQFSDYHSELNMSSLELGDSALYFCASSLEGSGGTYNEQFFGPGTRLTVL.